Shown below are 21 T cell receptor beta chains from a single sample sequenced in a study of T cells in Graves' hyperthyroidism and ophthalmopathy. RNA transcripts served as the template for amplifying TCR beta CDR3 regions. First-round RT-PCR targeting the TCR CDR3 was performed with the HTBI primer set. TCRdb ran MiXCR on the multiplex PCR reads and lists one entry per CDR3 protein. The sample records a few hundred thousand distinct CDR3 sequences, 25% being singletons. The specimen sequenced was blood. These receptor sequences come from a man over 45 with Graves' hyperthyroidism.

At least ten counts were recorded for this clonotype. The rearrangement uses TRBV3-1 and TRBJ2-7, with 9 nucleotides matching TRBD2. From germline, CDR1 is LGHDT and CDR2 YNNKEL (reference sequence). Losses at the gene ends were 1 base for V and 2 bases for J; bases not matched to a gene: 3. This CDR3 contains 15 residues. Here the CDR3 DNA reads TGTGCCAGCAGCCAAGGGACTAGCGTACCCTACGAGCAGTACTTC. This codes for CASSQGTSVPYEQYF.

This clonotype was found many times. This chain connects TRBV7-9 to TRBJ1-1; D ambiguous. The CDR3 length is 15 residues. V was shortened by 3 bases and J by 0 bases, with 11 bases between the two germline ends. Germline CDR1 SEHNR, CDR2 FQNEAQ (reference sequence). The chain's CDR3 is CASSLSPGMNTEAFF. CDR3 nucleotide sequence: TGTGCCAGCAGCTTGTCCCCGGGTATGAACACTGAAGCTTTCTTT.

This clonotype was observed a handful of times. This is likely a read error, given that the CDR3 carries no conserved phenylalanine or tryptophan at its end. V and J are TRBV6-2 or TRBV6-3 and TRBJ2-5; 11 bases agree with TRBD2. The J segment lost 4 bases and the V segment lost 6 bases, leaving 1 base of the junction unmatched. This CDR3 contains 13 residues. CDR1 is MNHEY, CDR2 SVGEGT, per germline. The CDR3: CASRTSGRETQYL. The DNA for the CDR3 is TGTGCCAGCAGAACTAGCGGGAGAGAGACCCAGTACCTC.

The table lists this clonotype with a few counts. The chain uses TRBV29-1 and TRBJ2-7, with TRBD2 identical over 13 bases. The CDR3 is 15 residues long. V gave up 3 bases and J gave up 2 bases; unmatched junction bases: 4. The germline gives CDR1 SQVTM, CDR2 ANQGSEA. The DNA of the CDR3 is TGCAGCGTTGATGGGACTAGCGGGGCCACCTACGAGCAGTACTTC. This translates into CSVDGTSGATYEQYF.

There are many counts of this clonotype. CDR3 in amino acids: CASSFGTGYEQYF. CDR3 coding DNA: TGTGCCAGCAGCTTCGGTACTGGATACGAGCAGTACTTC. The chain has TRBV27 and TRBJ2-7; no definite D call. From germline, CDR1 is MNHEY and CDR2 SMNVEV (reference sequence). CDR3 length: 13 residues. The V gene lost 6 bases and the J gene lost 4 bases, with 13 bases spanning the gap.

This clonotype appeared many times. The chain is built from TRBV28 and TRBJ2-1; perhaps D is TRBD1 or TRBD2 (5 bases each). The V and J ends lost 8 bases and 5 bases respectively, with 28 bases between them. Germline V gene data show CDR1 as MDHEN and CDR2 as SYDVKM. The length of the CDR3 is 18 residues. CDR3 protein: CASHTAAETARGNNEQFF. DNA of the CDR3: TGTGCCAGCCACACCGCGGCCGAGACGGCGAGGGGAAACAATGAGCAGTTCTTC.

This clonotype was counted at least ten times. V and J are TRBV6-1 and TRBJ2-5, with a tentative D call TRBD2 (6 bases). Trimming removed 6 bases at V and 4 bases at J, with 18 bases between. This CDR3 is built from 15 residues. CDR1 MNHNS and CDR2 SASEGT come from the germline V gene. The DNA for the CDR3 is TGTGCCAGCAGGTCCTCGGGGGTTAGTTCAGAGACCCAGTACTTC. This gives the protein CASRSSGVSSETQYF.

This chain uses TRBV6-1 with TRBJ2-5, with D possibly TRBD2 on 7 matching bases. Trimming shortened V by 5 bases and J by 4 bases, and 14 bases separated the two germline ends. There are 14 residues in the CDR3. Germline V CDR1 and CDR2: MNHNS, SASEGT. The CDR3 sequence: CASSQPGGSETQYF. The CDR3, as DNA: TGTGCCAGCAGTCAGCCGGGGGGCTCAGAGACCCAGTACTTC.

The rearrangement joins TRBV29-1 to TRBJ2-5; no definite D call. The germline V gene encodes CDR1 SQVTM and CDR2 ANQGSEA. This CDR3 is 10 amino acids long. V was clipped by 6 bases and J by 5 bases, with 7 bases between them. Here the CDR3 DNA reads TGCAGCGTCATGTTGGAGACCCAGTACTTC. Translating gives CSVMLETQYF.

The sample holds many counts of this clonotype. V and J are TRBV6-2 or TRBV6-3 and TRBJ2-1; 9 nucleotides align to TRBD2. The CDR3 loop spans 13 amino acids. Germline V gene data show CDR1 as MNHEY and CDR2 as SVGEGT. Germline trimming cut 6 bases from V and 9 bases from J; bases unmatched to any gene: 6. The CDR3 DNA is TGTGCCAGCAGAATAGCGGGAGCGGGTGAGCAGTTCTTC. It translates to CASRIAGAGEQFF.

This sequence joins TRBV29-1 and TRBJ2-5, with D perhaps given as TRBD1 or TRBD2 (6 bases each). Gene TRBJ2-1 matches the end of the DNA better, so the J call may be wrong. There are 12 residues in the CDR3. Germline CDR1 reads SQVTM; CDR2 reads ANQGSEA. CDR3 in amino acids: CSGKEGEETQFF. The CDR3 DNA reads as TGCAGCGGCAAGGAGGGGGAAGAGACCCAGTTCTTC.

Many counts were recorded for this clonotype. This chain uses TRBV12-3 or TRBV12-4 with TRBJ2-7, with D perhaps assigned TRBD1 or TRBD2 (5 bases each). The CDR3 runs 16 residues. V dropped 3 bases and J dropped 3 bases, with 18 bases sitting between them. CDR3: CASSFEGTGPSYEQYF. The CDR3 bases are TGTGCCAGCAGTTTTGAGGGGACGGGACCCAGCTACGAGCAGTACTTC.

This clonotype was observed a few times. V gene TRBV29-1 combines with J gene TRBJ2-7; 12 positions match TRBD2. Germline V lookup: CDR1 SQVTM, CDR2 ANQGSEA. The CDR3 runs to 15 residues. Germline trimming cut 7 bases from V and 3 bases from J; bases unmatched to any gene: 10. The CDR3: CSALTSGRLGYEQYF. CDR3 DNA sequence: TGCAGCGCCCTGACTAGCGGGAGACTTGGCTACGAGCAGTACTTC.

This clonotype was found a few times. One junction end does not reproduce the germline sequence, and a read error may be involved. V and J are TRBV20-1 and TRBJ2-3; TRBD2 matches at 10 bases. CDR3 length: 12 residues. CDR1 and CDR2 (germline): DFQATT, SNEGSKA (reference sequence). The CDR3 spells CSTSGITDTQYF. The CDR3 DNA sequence: TGCAGTACTAGCGGGATCACAGATACGCAGTATTTT.

There are a few counts of this clonotype. The J gene is TRBJ2-3, the V gene TRBV20-1; D not resolved. CDR3 size: 14 residues. Trimming removed 0 bases at V and 6 bases at J, with 13 bases between. CDR1 and CDR2 (germline): DFQATT, SNEGSKA (reference sequence). The CDR3 sequence is CSARDPPGSDTQYF. CDR3 DNA sequence: TGCAGTGCTAGAGATCCCCCGGGTTCCGATACGCAGTATTTT.

This clonotype appeared many times. This sequence joins TRBV5-1 and TRBJ2-7; maybe TRBD2 (5 bases). CDR3 length equals 13 residues. Per germline, CDR1 SGHRS and CDR2 YFSETQ. V lost 5 bases and J 4 bases, leaving 13 bases between the germline ends. CDR3: CASSPRGIYEQYF. In DNA form, the CDR3 reads TGCGCCAGCAGTCCCCGGGGAATTTACGAGCAGTACTTC.

This clonotype was detected a few times. The V call is TRBV19, the J call TRBJ2-7, with 7 bases aligning to TRBD1. V lost 5 bases to trimming and J lost 6 bases; unmatched junction nucleotides: 13. Germline CDR1 and CDR2: LNHDA and SQIVND (reference sequence). The CDR3 contains 15 residues. The CDR3 DNA is TGTGCCAGTAGTCTACTAGGACAGGCGACGGGCGAGCAGTACTTC. This gives the protein CASSLLGQATGEQYF.

This clonotype turned up a few times. The chain has TRBV28 and TRBJ1-2; a possible D gene is TRBD1 (5 bases). V lost 8 bases and J lost 4, with 17 bases in between. The CDR3 has 14 amino acids. Germline CDR1 and CDR2: MDHEN and SYDVKM. CDR3 in amino acids: CASVRQGPFYGYTF. The DNA of the CDR3 is TGTGCCAGCGTTCGGCAGGGACCCTTCTATGGCTACACCTTC.

V is TRBV7-6 and J is TRBJ1-1; no clear D. V gave up 5 bases and J gave up 4 bases, with 8 bases separating them. There are 12 residues in the CDR3. Germline values: CDR1 SGHVS, CDR2 FNYEAQ. CDR3 amino acids: CASSPAGTEAFF. The CDR3 DNA is TGTGCCAGCAGCCCCGCGGGCACTGAAGCTTTCTTT.

The rearrangement uses TRBV29-1 and TRBJ2-7; either TRBD1 or TRBD2 may fit D (6 bases each). The CDR3 is 13 residues long. Trimming shortened V by 6 bases and J by 4 bases, and 16 bases separated the two germline ends. Per the germline V gene, CDR1 is SQVTM and CDR2 is ANQGSEA. CDR3 region: CSVKSLGGYEQYF. CDR3 in DNA: TGCAGCGTCAAATCTCTAGGGGGGTACGAGCAGTACTTC.

In this sample, this clonotype turned up a few times. The CDR3 loop reads CASSQTTGRGEKLFF. The CDR3 DNA reads TGTGCCAGCAGCCAAACGACAGGACGGGGTGAAAAACTGTTTTTT. The chain recombines TRBV3-1 with TRBJ1-4; perhaps TRBD1 as D (6 bases). Germline V lookup: CDR1 LGHDT, CDR2 YNNKEL (reference sequence). Trimming took 2 bases from V and 7 from J, leaving 14 bases between them. CDR3 length equals 15 residues.